This T cell receptor (beta chain) derives from a study of cytomegalovirus exposure and HLA in healthy donors. Study-wide results and limits: Across donors, most TCRs were seen rarely, yet some public ones were widespread. Sequences of the TCR beta chain were said to predict the HLA-A and HLA-B alleles of most subjects accurately. Among the most significant clusters, several appeared linked to common viral pathogens in a later analysis. Most of the TCR beta V segments (in an earlier analysis) were productive either about 87% or about 30% of the time.

Points on this clone: Its antigen remains unknown.

Germline loops: CDR1 LNHDA, CDR2 SQIVND (reference sequence). Trimming took off 5 bases at V and 4 bases at J, with 13 bases between the two ends. The CDR3 is made up of 14 amino acids. 13 Jbeta primers and 60 Vbeta primers were used for the PCR. Using immunoSEQ multiplex PCR, the repertoire was profiled, and TCRdb retains in-frame clones only, with some absent. The sample has roughly 190,000 clones; roughly 87% are singletons. Material for sequencing was PBMCs. This TCR came from a boy between 2 and 10 years old in good health and CMV-seronegative. The chain uses TRBV19 and TRBJ2-3; weak D call: TRBD2 (6 bases). This chain's CDR3 is CASSVPGVADTQYF. CDR3 DNA: TGTGCCAGTAGTGTCCCGGGGGTTGCAGATACGCAGTATTTT. Using reference TRBV19 and TRBJ2-3 for the parts outside the CDR3, the full variable domain is DGGITQSPKYLFRKEGQNVTLSCEQNLNHDAMYWYRQDPGQGLRLIYYSQIVNDFQKGDIAEGYSVSREKKESFPLTVTSAQKNPTAFYLCASSVPGVADTQYFGPGTRLTVL.